The 29 T cell receptor beta chains presented below share a single source sample, sequenced in a study of T cell responses to AZD1222 COVID-19 vaccine. Sequencing was performed with immunoSEQ multiplex PCR; in TCRdb, only in-frame clones are kept and a portion is missing. Among tens of thousands of clones listed, roughly nine tenths were seen once. This material consisted of peripheral blood, taken 28 days after the second AZD1222 dose. These receptors were collected from an adult who received the AZD1222 COVID-19 vaccine.

The chain recombines TRBV7-2 with TRBJ2-2; D possibly matches TRBD1 or TRBD2 (5 bases each). Trimming shortened V by 6 bases and J by 1 base, and 15 bases separated the two germline ends. The CDR3 runs 16 residues. From germline, CDR1 is SGHTA and CDR2 FQGNSA. In DNA form, the CDR3 reads TGTGCCAGCAGGACTCGTAGTGGGGGGAACACCGGGGAGCTGTTTTTT. This encodes CASRTRSGGNTGELFF.

V is TRBV15 and J is TRBJ2-1; 7 nucleotides line up with TRBD2. The germline CDR1 and CDR2 sequences are LNHNV and YYDKDF (reference sequence). The CDR3 is made up of 11 amino acids. Trimming cost V 8 bases and J 7 bases; bases outside gene matches: 2. The CDR3 is CATGGSNEQFF. CDR3 nucleotides: TGTGCCACCGGCGGGAGTAATGAGCAGTTCTTC. Based on the CDR3 plus reference TRBV15 and TRBJ2-1, the full variable domain is DAMVIQNPRYQVTQFGKPVTLSCSQTLNHNVMYWYQQKSSQAPKLLFHYYDKDFNNEADTPDNFQSRRPNTSFCFLDIRSPGLGDTAMYLCATGGSNEQFFGPGTRLTVL.

The chain combines TRBV14 with TRBJ1-1; D might be TRBD1 (5 bases). The germline gives CDR1 SGHDN, CDR2 FVKESK. This CDR3 comprises 15 residues. V was clipped by 4 bases and J by 1 base, with 13 bases between them. The CDR3 DNA reads TGTGCCAGCAGCCCTCTGGGGGTAAAGAACACTGAAGCTTTCTTT. Its translation is CASSPLGVKNTEAFF.

V usage is TRBV6-6 and J usage is TRBJ2-3; tentatively, D is TRBD2 (6 bases). CDR1 is MNHNY and CDR2 is SVGAGI in the germline V gene (reference sequence). The ends were cut back, 5 bases at V and 0 bases at J, with 18 bases in the middle. CDR3 size: 17 residues. In nucleotides, the CDR3 is TGTGCCAGCAGTCGGATTTTCGGGGGAAAGAGCACAGATACGCAGTATTTT. Residues: CASSRIFGGKSTDTQYF.

The chain couples TRBV3-1 (or the pseudogene TRBV3-2) to TRBJ1-2; 7 bases map to TRBD1. Per germline, CDR1 LGHDT and CDR2 YNNKEL (reference sequence). The CDR3 loop spans 14 amino acids. V was clipped by 1 base and J by 3 bases; unmatched bases: 2. This chain's CDR3 is CASSQVGTDYGYTF. The CDR3 region has the DNA TGTGCCAGCAGCCAAGTGGGGACAGACTATGGCTACACCTTC.

The rearrangement links TRBV30 to TRBJ1-1, with D tentatively TRBD1 (5 bases). This CDR3 is 14 amino acids long. Germline V gives CDR1 GTSNPN, CDR2 SVGIG (reference sequence). V was trimmed by 3 bases and J by 5 bases, leaving 16 bases between them. This CDR3 reads CAWSAPGKWTEAFF. The DNA of the CDR3 is TGTGCCTGGAGCGCCCCAGGGAAATGGACTGAAGCTTTCTTT.

V gene TRBV5-1 combines with J gene TRBJ2-1, with D perhaps TRBD2 (6 bases). The length of the CDR3 is 14 residues. Germline values: CDR1 SGHRS, CDR2 YFSETQ. Trimming took 0 bases from V and 5 from J, leaving 9 bases between them. CDR3 amino acids: CASSLVLANNEQFF. CDR3 coding DNA: TGCGCCAGCAGCTTGGTACTAGCAAACAATGAGCAGTTCTTC.

This clone was detected once. The CDR3 loop reads CATSRDKPTVSSGNTIYF. CDR3 coding DNA: TGTGCCACCAGCAGAGATAAGCCGACAGTATCCTCTGGAAACACCATATATTTT. The genes are TRBV15 and TRBJ1-3, with a possible D match to TRBD1 (5 bases). V was cut by 0 bases and J by 0 bases, with 15 bases left in between. The CDR3 extends over 18 amino acids. Germline CDR1 and CDR2: LNHNV and YYDKDF (reference sequence). Full variable domain (rest looked up from reference TRBV15 and TRBJ1-3): DAMVIQNPRYQVTQFGKPVTLSCSQTLNHNVMYWYQQKSSQAPKLLFHYYDKDFNNEADTPDNFQSRRPNTSFCFLDIRSPGLGDTAMYLCATSRDKPTVSSGNTIYFGEGSWLTVV.

The chain employs TRBV2 and TRBJ2-2; no clear D gene. The CDR3 is 13 residues long. The V and J ends lost 2 bases and 8 bases respectively, with 9 bases between them. Germline V gene lookup returns CDR1 SNHLY and CDR2 FYNNEI. CDR3 region: CASSESPPGELFF. The CDR3 nucleotides are TGTGCCAGCAGTGAATCCCCGCCTGGGGAGCTGTTTTTT. The full variable domain, in which reference TRBV2 and TRBJ2-2 provide the parts outside the CDR3, is EPEVTQTPSHQVTQMGQEVILRCVPISNHLYFYWYRQILGQKVEFLVSFYNNEISEKSEIFDDQFSVERPDGSNFTLKIRSTKLEDSAMYFCASSESPPGELFFGEGSRLTVL.

V usage is TRBV28 and J usage is TRBJ2-7; possibly TRBD2 for D (6 bases). The CDR3 runs 11 residues. Germline V CDR1 and CDR2: MDHEN, SYDVKM. V lost 7 bases to trimming and J lost 9 bases, with 13 bases between them. CDR3 DNA sequence: TGTGCCAGCACTGAGACTAGGGCGCAGTACTTC. It is translated as CASTETRAQYF.

This chain uses TRBV29-1 with TRBJ2-7; 9 bases agree with TRBD1. CDR3 length: 12 residues. V lost 7 bases to trimming and J lost 3 bases; unmatched junction nucleotides: 4. Germline values: CDR1 SQVTM, CDR2 ANQGSEA. CDR3 DNA: TGCAGCGCTTCGGACAGGGGCTACGAGCAGTACTTC. Protein product: CSASDRGYEQYF.

The V gene is TRBV6-2 or TRBV6-3, the J gene TRBJ1-4; tentatively, D is TRBD1 (6 bases). The germline V gene has CDR1 MNHEY and CDR2 SVGEGT. Trimming removed 5 bases at V and 8 bases at J, with 15 bases between. This CDR3 is 14 amino acids long. CDR3 nucleotides: TGTGCCAGCAGTCTCCAGGGGATCGGAGAAAAACTGTTTTTT. It encodes CASSLQGIGEKLFF.

This rearrangement joins TRBV27 to TRBJ1-6; D unclear. The CDR3 runs to 12 residues. Germline CDR1 MNHEY, CDR2 SMNVEV (reference sequence). The germline V and J ends were trimmed by 3 bases and 9 bases, with 6 bases remaining between them. The chain's CDR3 is CASSFKGSPLHF. CDR3 nucleotides: TGTGCCAGCAGTTTCAAGGGTTCACCCCTCCACTTT.

This chain links TRBV9 with TRBJ1-1; D is ambiguous. Trimming took 3 bases from V and 1 from J, leaving 7 bases between them. This CDR3 region has 13 residues. In germline, CDR1 is SGDLS, CDR2 YYNGEE. The CDR3 loop is CASSATSNTEAFF. DNA of the CDR3: TGTGCCAGCAGCGCCACATCGAACACTGAAGCTTTCTTT. Full variable domain (rest looked up from reference TRBV9 and TRBJ1-1): DSGVTQTPKHLITATGQRVTLRCSPRSGDLSVYWYQQSLDQGLQFLIQYYNGEERAKGNILERFSAQQFPDLHSELNLSSLELGDSALYFCASSATSNTEAFFGQGTRLTVV.

This clone is a singleton in its sample. The chain couples TRBV19 to TRBJ1-1, with unresolved D. This CDR3 region has 18 residues. The germline gives CDR1 LNHDA, CDR2 SQIVND (reference sequence). Between the trimmed V and J ends, which lost 1 base and 0 bases, there was a span of 18 bases. The CDR3 is CASSIGNSPSGMNTEAFF. For the CDR3, the DNA is TGTGCCAGTAGTATAGGAAACAGCCCCTCGGGGATGAACACTGAAGCTTTCTTT.

The V call is TRBV29-1, the J call TRBJ2-3; 7 nucleotides align to TRBD1. Germline assignment: CDR1 SQVTM and CDR2 ANQGSEA. Trimming cost V 6 bases and J 4 bases; bases outside gene matches: 13. The CDR3 is made up of 15 amino acids. The CDR3, as DNA: TGCAGCGTGGGGTCGGACAGGTTAGCTGCAGATACGCAGTATTTT. This sequence encodes CSVGSDRLAADTQYF.

This chain uses TRBV29-1 with TRBJ2-2, with D maybe TRBD2 (5 bases). The CDR3 has 13 amino acids. With 3 bases removed from V and 6 bases from J, the gap between germline ends came to 11 bases. The germline V gene encodes CDR1 SQVTM and CDR2 ANQGSEA. The CDR3 is CSVEATSAGELFF. In DNA form, the CDR3 reads TGCAGCGTTGAGGCTACTAGTGCCGGGGAGCTGTTTTTT.

This sequence joins TRBV7-3 and TRBJ2-3; D possibly corresponds to TRBD2 (6 bases). V gave up 1 base and J gave up 4 bases, with 9 bases separating them. The CDR3 runs 14 residues. Germline-derived CDR1 and CDR2 are SGHTA and FQGTGA. This CDR3 reads CASSLIASADTQYF. In nucleotides, the CDR3 is TGTGCCAGCAGCTTAATAGCTAGCGCAGATACGCAGTATTTT.

The genes are TRBV7-2 and TRBJ2-7; 12 positions match TRBD1. V shed 6 bases, J shed 0 bases, and the junction held 9 bases outside the gene matches. The CDR3 runs 17 residues. Per the germline V gene, CDR1 is SGHTA and CDR2 is FQGNSA. The CDR3 protein is CASSTGTGGPSSYEQYF. CDR3 DNA sequence: TGTGCCAGCAGTACCGGGACAGGGGGCCCCAGCTCCTACGAGCAGTACTTC.

This rearrangement joins TRBV5-1 to TRBJ2-3, with D uncertain. CDR3 size: 12 residues. Trimming took off 2 bases at V and 8 bases at J, with 9 bases between the two ends. Germline CDR1 SGHRS, CDR2 YFSETQ. Here the CDR3 reads CASSFPASTQYF. The CDR3 bases are TGCGCCAGCAGCTTTCCTGCGAGTACGCAGTATTTT.

V and J are TRBV6-5 and TRBJ1-4, with D unclear. Germline CDR1 reads MNHEY; CDR2 reads SVGAGI. The V end was cut by 10 bases, the J end by 7 bases, with 16 bases between. This CDR3 is built from 13 residues. CDR3 DNA: TGTGCCACTCAAGAGGAGAAGAGTGAAAAACTGTTTTTT. Protein: CATQEEKSEKLFF.

J is TRBJ1-5 and V is TRBV11-3, with TRBD1 matching 8 bases. The V and J ends lost 6 bases and 7 bases, in that order; junction bases with no gene match: 8. The length of the CDR3 is 14 residues. CDR1 and CDR2 (germline): SGHNT, YENEEA. CDR3 sequence (DNA): TGTGCCAGCAGTCCAGGGGGCGCAGGACAGCCCCAGCATTTT. It is translated as CASSPGGAGQPQHF.

V is TRBV25-1 and J is TRBJ2-7, with a tentative D call TRBD2 (6 bases). Germline values: CDR1 MGHDK, CDR2 SYGVNS. Deletions cut 7 bases from V and 3 bases from J, with 13 bases between. CDR3 length equals 13 residues. This CDR3 reads CASTGSGSYEQYF. The CDR3 coding sequence is TGTGCCAGCACGGGTAGCGGCAGCTACGAGCAGTACTTC.

The rearrangement uses TRBV5-4 and TRBJ1-5; tentative D call: TRBD1 (5 bases). From germline, CDR1 is SGHNT and CDR2 YYREEE (reference sequence). Trimming pared 3 bases from V and 5 bases from J, leaving 12 bases between. The CDR3 is made up of 14 amino acids. Written as DNA, the CDR3 is TGTGCCAGCAGCTATGGGACGGAGGATCAGCCCCAGCATTTT. It codes for CASSYGTEDQPQHF.

The chain links TRBV29-1 to TRBJ1-5; tentative D call: TRBD1 (6 bases). Per the germline V gene, CDR1 is SQVTM and CDR2 is ANQGSEA. Deletions cut 4 bases from V and 6 bases from J, with 16 bases between. CDR3 length: 14 residues. The CDR3 DNA is TGCAGCGTTGTTCTGGCAGGGGTGGTTCAGCCCCAGCATTTT. This gives the protein CSVVLAGVVQPQHF.

This clone is a singleton in its sample. The chain couples TRBV29-1 to TRBJ2-7; 10 bases fit TRBD1. The CDR3 has 12 residues. Looked up from germline, CDR1 is SQVTM and CDR2 is ANQGSEA. V lost 7 bases to trimming and J lost 3 bases; unmatched junction nucleotides: 3. CDR3 coding DNA: TGCAGCGGAGGGACAGGGGTCTACGAGCAGTACTTC. It codes for CSGGTGVYEQYF.

The chain employs TRBV7-9 and TRBJ1-2; D is uncertain. Germline V gene data show CDR1 as SEHNR and CDR2 as FQNEAQ (reference sequence). V gave up 1 base and J gave up 5 bases, with 2 bases separating them. This CDR3 is 11 amino acids long. CDR3: CASSLVYGYTF. The CDR3 DNA sequence: TGTGCCAGCAGCTTAGTGTATGGCTACACCTTC.

J is TRBJ2-5 and V is TRBV10-2, with 12 positions matching TRBD2. With V trimmed by 7 bases and J by 4 bases, 1 base remained unmatched. The CDR3 is 13 residues long. Germline V gene lookup returns CDR1 WSHSY and CDR2 SAAADI. The CDR3 nucleotides are TGCGCCAGCAAGACTAGCGGGAGAGAGACCCAGTACTTC. Translating gives CASKTSGRETQYF.

The chain joins TRBV6-5 to TRBJ1-5, with 8 positions matching TRBD1. Looked up from germline, CDR1 is MNHEY and CDR2 is SVGAGI. The CDR3 contains 15 residues. The trim removed 10 bases at V and 2 bases at J, leaving 10 bases unmatched. DNA for the CDR3: TGTGCCACCGCTATGGGGACAGGAGGCAATCAGCCCCAGCATTTT. Protein product: CATAMGTGGNQPQHF.